A single sample is the source of the 10 T cell receptor beta chains below, sequenced in a study of blood T cell repertoires in COVID-19. Using immunoSEQ multiplex PCR, the repertoire was profiled, and TCRdb retains in-frame clones only, with some absent. The table lists 250,000 or so clones, 75% to 90% of them singletons, with 0.9% to 1% in the top ten. The sample taken for sequencing was peripheral blood. These receptor sequences come from a woman in her thirties or forties who had recovered from COVID-19.

The chain recombines TRBV14 with TRBJ2-5; 12 bases align to TRBD2. This CDR3 region has 19 residues. Germline V gene sequence: CDR1 SGHDN, CDR2 FVKESK. The V segment lost 1 base and the J segment 4 bases; nucleotides outside the gene matches: 13. CDR3 loop: CASSQGSLAGGRVGETQYF. In DNA, the CDR3 is TGTGCCAGCAGCCAAGGCTCACTAGCGGGAGGCCGGGTTGGAGAGACCCAGTACTTC. Complete variable domain (other parts from reference TRBV14 and TRBJ2-5): EAGVTQFPSHSVIEKGQTVTLRCDPISGHDNLYWYRRVMGKEIKFLLHFVKESKQDESGMPNNRFLAERTGGTYSTLKVQPAELEDSGVYFCASSQGSLAGGRVGETQYFGPGTRLLVL.

The chain is built from TRBV13 and TRBJ2-7; TRBD2 is a possible D gene (5 bases). This CDR3 contains 13 residues. V shed 3 bases and J shed 3 bases, with 9 bases lying between them. Germline V CDR1 and CDR2: PRHDT, FYEKMQ (reference sequence). DNA for the CDR3: TGTGCCAGCAGCTTCCCCGGGAACTACGAGCAGTACTTC. Protein product: CASSFPGNYEQYF.

This clone was seen once. This rearrangement joins TRBV27 to TRBJ2-3, with 15 positions matching TRBD2. CDR3 length equals 16 residues. Germline values: CDR1 MNHEY, CDR2 SMNVEV (reference sequence). The V gene end was trimmed by 5 bases and the J gene end by 4 bases; junction bases not matched to a gene: 4. As DNA, the CDR3 is TGTGCCAGCAGTGAACGGACTAGCGGGAGGGCAGATACGCAGTATTTT. It codes for CASSERTSGRADTQYF.

V usage is TRBV3-1 (or the pseudogene TRBV3-2) and J usage is TRBJ2-2; TRBD2 agrees at 9 bases. CDR1 is LGHDT and CDR2 is YNNKEL in the germline V gene (reference sequence). The CDR3 sequence is 19 residues long. V was pared by 0 bases and J by 0 bases, with 8 bases of the junction left unmatched. Here the CDR3 reads CASSQDASLAGTNTGELFF. The CDR3 region has the DNA TGTGCCAGCAGCCAAGATGCTTCGCTAGCGGGAACGAACACCGGGGAGCTGTTTTTT.

V usage is TRBV7-6 and J usage is TRBJ1-4; maybe TRBD1 (5 bases). This CDR3 comprises 18 residues. Germline V gives CDR1 SGHVS, CDR2 FNYEAQ. V shed 5 bases and J shed 6 bases, with 25 bases lying between them. The CDR3 region has the DNA TGTGCCAGCAGCCCCAGCCCGCAGACAGTTCCTTGGGATGAAAAACTGTTTTTT. It yields the protein CASSPSPQTVPWDEKLFF.

The genes are TRBV12-3 or TRBV12-4 and TRBJ1-1; D unresolved. This CDR3 has 12 residues. Trimming took off 0 bases at V and 9 bases at J, with 8 bases between the two ends. This CDR3 is CASSLARAKAFF. CDR3 DNA sequence: TGTGCCAGCAGTTTAGCGCGGGCGAAAGCTTTCTTT.

The chain uses TRBV14 and TRBJ2-1, with D unclear. Per germline, CDR1 SGHDN and CDR2 FVKESK. The length of the CDR3 is 13 residues. Trimming shortened V by 3 bases and J by 7 bases, and 10 bases separated the two germline ends. CDR3 amino acids: CASSQVAPNEQFF. CDR3 sequence (DNA): TGTGCCAGCAGCCAGGTGGCCCCTAATGAGCAGTTCTTC.

The V call is TRBV19, the J call TRBJ2-2; 7 positions agree with TRBD1. The CDR3 contains 17 residues. Trimming removed 6 bases from V and 2 bases from J; junction bases left unmatched: 12. Germline V gene sequence: CDR1 LNHDA, CDR2 SQIVND (reference sequence). The CDR3 nucleotides read TGTGCCAGTAGCTCTAGTTCCGGGACAGTAAACACCGGGGAGCTGTTTTTT. Its protein is CASSSSSGTVNTGELFF.

Turning to this clone: The junction differs from germline at one of its ends, possibly a read error. The J gene is TRBJ2-2, the V gene TRBV7-7; D is perhaps TRBD1 (6 bases). The germline V gene has CDR1 SSHAT and CDR2 FNYEAQ (reference sequence). The CDR3 runs 17 residues. The CDR3 reads CASSLAGQGTGTGELFF. CDR3 DNA: TGTGCTAGCAGCTTAGCAGGGCAGGGGACGGGCACCGGGGAGCTGTTTTTT.

The chain employs TRBV6-4 and TRBJ1-5, with 8 positions matching TRBD1. V trimming: 8 bases; J trimming: 7 bases; junction bases outside the gene matches: 10. The CDR3 is 14 residues long. CDR1 and CDR2 (germline): MRHNA, SNTAGT. The CDR3 loop reads CASRRDRFWQPQHF. CDR3 nucleotide sequence: TGTGCCAGCCGACGGGACAGGTTCTGGCAGCCCCAGCATTTT.